These T cell receptor beta chains were read from a single sample in a study of graft-versus-host responses after intestinal transplantation. The table came from immunoSEQ multiplex PCR; TCRdb's copy has only in-frame clones and leaves some out. The sample lists over 100,000 clones; approximately 96% were seen once. The antigens these receptors bind are not known. The source material was unstimulated CD8+ T cells sorted from spleen or lymph node cells, sampled before intestinal transplant. The origin of the receptors is a human donor who received an intestinal transplant. CDR3s include the opening cysteine and the closing phenylalanine or tryptophan. Fields, in order: J gene, V gene, CDR3 protein.

j_gene: TRBJ2-7; v_gene: TRBV15; CDR3aa: CATSDGTYEQYF
j_gene: TRBJ2-1; v_gene: TRBV6-4; CDR3aa: CASSDEFNQVF
j_gene: TRBJ2-7; v_gene: TRBV4-1; CDR3aa: CASSQASGRFYEQYF
j_gene: TRBJ2-5; v_gene: TRBV28; CDR3aa: CASRPIGSRVLETQYF
j_gene: TRBJ1-3; v_gene: TRBV9; CDR3aa: CASSSRVYESSGNTIYF
j_gene: TRBJ2-1; v_gene: TRBV4-2; CDR3aa: CASSQGTPSGSSANEQFF
j_gene: TRBJ1-4; v_gene: TRBV4-2; CDR3aa: CASSQLPLPTNEKLFF
j_gene: TRBJ1-1; v_gene: TRBV9; CDR3aa: CASSVVGGNTEAFF
j_gene: TRBJ2-7; v_gene: TRBV4-2; CDR3aa: CASSRAPSDDLSSYEQYF
j_gene: TRBJ2-3; v_gene: TRBV12-5; CDR3aa: CASGLSETYLTTDTQYF